What follows is one TCR beta chain and its context. These data originate in a study of blood T cell repertoires in COVID-19. Overall study context: COVID-19 samples from acute and convalescent phases originated in the United States, Italy and Spain. Sources were T cells, B-cell-depleted T cells, or PBMCs; the material itself was cDNA or gDNA.

Assay: immunoSEQ multiplex PCR; the TCRdb copy retains only in-frame clones and omits some. The repertoire holds 54,000 or so clones, with roughly 84% as singletons. The source is a middle-aged man with active COVID-19. The sequenced sample was peripheral blood.

CDR3 sequence: CASSPSGQGAMNIQYF. For the CDR3, the DNA is TGTGCCAGCTCACCGTCGGGACAGGGGGCAATGAACATTCAGTACTTC. The chain has TRBV18 and TRBJ2-4; 12 bases fit TRBD1. Trimming cost V 3 bases and J 7 bases; bases outside gene matches: 7. The CDR3 has 16 amino acids. CDR1 is KGHSH, CDR2 LQKENI, per germline.